In this sample, the clone carrying this T cell receptor (beta chain) turned up many times. Antigen specificity is unknown. These data come from a study of naive and memory T cell subsets. Findings and limits, study-wide: Potentially, T cell activation and differentiation skew this RNA-based measurement.

An oligonucleotide containing a UMI was ligated to the 3' end of TCR cDNA. Germline assignment: CDR1 MNHEY and CDR2 SMNVEV (reference sequence). This CDR3 is 15 amino acids long. Trimming removed 6 bases from V and 0 bases from J, with 15 bases in between. Four PCR rounds used nested alpha and beta constant region primers plus the SP2 primer. Reverse transcription of blood and skin TCR RNA was primed at alpha and beta constant regions. TCRdb itself ran the UMI-ligation and nested PCR reads through MiXCR, one entry per CDR3 protein. The data contain tens of thousands of distinct CDR3 sequences, roughly 5.4% of them singletons.

The source of this sequence is an adult in good health. Sequenced input: blood. This rearrangement joins TRBV27 to TRBJ2-7; perhaps D is TRBD1 or TRBD2 (5 bases each). The CDR3 nucleotides read TGTGCCAGCAGCTCGGGATGGGGGAGCTCCTACGAGCAGTACTTC. It encodes CASSSGWGSSYEQYF.